Following are 27 T cell receptor beta chains from one sample sequenced in a study of beta chain features in type 1 diabetes. Expressed TCRB transcripts were sequenced because the entire RNA isolate underwent reverse transcription. The method was immunoSEQ multiplex PCR; TCRdb's version includes in-frame clones alone and lacks a portion of them. The profile covers 40,000 to 45,000 clones, with roughly half appearing a single time and roughly 2.1% taken by the ten largest. The specimen sequenced was Tregs from blood. The receptor source for this set is a woman aged 18-29 years in good health.

The chain links TRBV4-1 to TRBJ1-5; D call uncertain. Germline V gene lookup returns CDR1 MGHRA and CDR2 YSYEKL. CDR3 length equals 17 residues. V gave up 0 bases and J gave up 2 bases, with 14 bases separating them. The CDR3 DNA is TGCGCCAGCAGCCAAGATCCCCCCGGGGTGGGCAATCAGCCCCAGCATTTT. It codes for CASSQDPPGVGNQPQHF.

Only a few counts were recorded for this clone. The J gene is TRBJ2-1, the V gene TRBV2; 7 nucleotides line up with TRBD1. CDR3 size: 13 residues. CDR1 is SNHLY, CDR2 FYNNEI, per germline. J lost 9 bases, V lost 4 bases, and 6 bases had no gene match. CDR3 in DNA: TGTGCCAGCAGTGGACAGGGATCCGGTGAGCAGTTCTTC. Translating it yields CASSGQGSGEQFF.

This clone was observed a handful of times. V gene TRBV30 combines with J gene TRBJ2-7; D is ambiguous. CDR1 is GTSNPN, CDR2 SVGIG, per germline (reference sequence). V lost 4 bases to trimming and J lost 2 bases, with 15 bases between them. The CDR3 has 14 amino acids. CDR3 in amino acids: CAWNHRAKTYEQYF. In nucleotides, the CDR3 is TGTGCCTGGAATCATCGAGCTAAAACCTACGAGCAGTACTTC.

This clone has a single count. Additional DNA sequences in this sample encode the identical CDR3. The gene calls are TRBV11-2 and TRBJ1-5, with D unresolved. Deletions cut 1 base from V and 4 bases from J, with 5 bases between. CDR1 is SGHAT and CDR2 is FQNNGV in the germline V gene. The CDR3 spans 13 residues. The CDR3 here is CASSLGLNQPQHF. The CDR3 DNA sequence: TGTGCCAGCAGCTTAGGACTGAATCAGCCCCAGCATTTT.

The rearrangement links TRBV4-3 to TRBJ2-2; a possible D gene is TRBD2 (5 bases). The CDR3 contains 18 residues. Germline values: CDR1 LGHNA, CDR2 YSLEER. Trimming took 1 base from V and 5 from J, leaving 20 bases between them. The DNA of the CDR3 is TGCGCCAGCAGCCAAGCGAATCTCAATTCGGGGTGGACCGGGGAGCTGTTTTTT. Amino acid sequence: CASSQANLNSGWTGELFF.

This sequence joins TRBV5-1 and TRBJ2-7, with D unclear. Trimming shortened V by 4 bases and J by 6 bases, and 20 bases separated the two germline ends. The CDR3 loop spans 15 amino acids. Germline lookup yields CDR1 SGHRS and CDR2 YFSETQ. CDR3 DNA sequence: TGCGCCAGCAGCCCTTCCGAGGATCGTCTCCCCGAGCAGTACTTC. It encodes CASSPSEDRLPEQYF.

The V call is TRBV11-3, the J call TRBJ2-1, with 10 bases lining up with TRBD1. Germline lookup yields CDR1 SGHNT and CDR2 YENEEA. There are 18 residues in the CDR3. V was clipped by 4 bases and J by 7 bases; unmatched bases: 16. The CDR3 sequence is CASSSPPGQGKSGNEQFF. The CDR3, as DNA: TGTGCCAGCAGCTCCCCTCCGGGACAGGGGAAATCTGGGAATGAGCAGTTCTTC.

This chain connects TRBV7-9 to TRBJ2-1; D not certain. This CDR3 region has 12 residues. Germline V gives CDR1 SEHNR, CDR2 FQNEAQ (reference sequence). Between the trimmed V and J ends, which lost 1 base and 11 bases, there was a span of 9 bases. The CDR3 nucleotides read TGTGCCAGCAGCTTAGTTGGGCAGCAGCAGTTCTTC. Translated: CASSLVGQQQFF.

The rearrangement uses TRBV28 and TRBJ2-3, with TRBD2 as a possible D gene (6 bases). This CDR3 comprises 11 residues. The ends were cut back, 8 bases at V and 11 bases at J, with 14 bases in the middle. Per germline, CDR1 MDHEN and CDR2 SYDVKM. CDR3 amino acids: CASSRLGMQYF. CDR3 coding DNA: TGTGCCAGCTCAAGACTAGGTATGCAGTATTTT.

This clone was detected once. The chain has TRBV19 and TRBJ2-1, with 12 bases that match TRBD2. The germline gives CDR1 LNHDA, CDR2 SQIVND (reference sequence). The V segment lost 1 base and the J segment 5 bases; nucleotides outside the gene matches: 3. The length of the CDR3 is 16 residues. In DNA, the CDR3 is TGTGCCAGTAGTATAGGACTAGCGGGGGTCCACAATGAGCAGTTCTTC. Its translation is CASSIGLAGVHNEQFF.

V gene TRBV19 combines with J gene TRBJ1-2; 8 bases match TRBD1. The V gene's germline CDR1 is LNHDA and CDR2 SQIVND (reference sequence). Trimming took 6 bases from V and 5 from J; bases not matched to a gene: 8. The CDR3 has 14 amino acids. The CDR3 region is CASSPGQVVYGYTF. CDR3 nucleotide sequence: TGTGCCAGTAGCCCGGGACAGGTCGTGTATGGCTACACCTTC.

The chain couples TRBV7-9 to TRBJ1-5; D not certain. The CDR3 extends over 14 amino acids. Germline lookup yields CDR1 SEHNR and CDR2 FQNEAQ (reference sequence). Deletions cut 1 base from V and 4 bases from J, with 8 bases between. CDR3 DNA sequence: TGTGCCAGCAGCTTAGGGCCCCAAAATCAGCCCCAGCATTTT. It yields the protein CASSLGPQNQPQHF.

The chain carries TRBV18 and TRBJ1-1, with unresolved D. The CDR3 length is 12 residues. Trimming took off 4 bases at V and 4 bases at J, with 7 bases between the two ends. Germline lookup yields CDR1 KGHSH and CDR2 LQKENI. This CDR3 reads CASSREVTEAFF. In DNA form, the CDR3 reads TGTGCCAGCTCACGGGAGGTCACTGAAGCTTTCTTT. The complete variable domain, with remaining parts taken from reference TRBV18 and TRBJ1-1, reads NAGVMQNPRHLVRRRGQEARLRCSPMKGHSHVYWYRQLPEEGLKFMVYLQKENIIDESGMPKERFSAEFPKEGPSILRIQQVVRGDSAAYFCASSREVTEAFFGQGTRLTVV.

The V gene is TRBV5-1, the J gene TRBJ2-5; TRBD2 matches 10 bases. The better agreement between TRBJ2-7 and the DNA end casts doubt on the J call. This CDR3 has 17 amino acids. Germline lookup yields CDR1 SGHRS and CDR2 YFSETQ. The CDR3 DNA sequence: TGCGCCAGCAGCTTGGGACTAGCGGGTGATCCCCCTTACGAGCAGTACTTC. Protein: CASSLGLAGDPPYEQYF.

The chain joins TRBV6-5 to TRBJ2-7; the match to TRBD1 covers 8 bases. Losses at the gene ends were 4 bases for V and 4 bases for J; bases not matched to a gene: 12. This CDR3 has 16 amino acids. CDR1 is MNHEY, CDR2 SVGAGI, per germline. The CDR3 nucleotides read TGTGCCAGCAGTTTCGGACAGGGCCTGTCTCGTTACGAGCAGTACTTC. Its translation: CASSFGQGLSRYEQYF.

The genes are TRBV7-9 and TRBJ2-1, with D tentatively TRBD2 (5 bases). V dropped 5 bases and J dropped 0 bases, with 11 bases sitting between them. CDR1 SEHNR and CDR2 FQNEAQ come from the germline V gene (reference sequence). CDR3 length: 15 residues. Here the CDR3 DNA reads TGTGCCAGCAGCCCCGGACTCAGCTCCTACAATGAGCAGTTCTTC. Encoded protein: CASSPGLSSYNEQFF.

The chain couples TRBV4-2 to TRBJ2-3; the match to TRBD2 covers 8 bases. The CDR3 is 15 residues long. The V gene's germline CDR1 is LGHNA and CDR2 YNFKEQ. The V and J ends lost 5 bases and 0 bases, in that order; junction bases with no gene match: 4. CDR3 amino acids: CASSGASGSTDTQYF. DNA for the CDR3: TGTGCCAGCAGCGGGGCTAGCGGGAGCACAGATACGCAGTATTTT.

This CDR3 is CASSQGQTYSYEQYF. For the CDR3, the DNA is TGCGCCAGCAGCCAAGGCCAGACTTACTCCTACGAGCAGTACTTC. This sequence joins TRBV4-1 and TRBJ2-7; D call uncertain. Trimming removed 1 base from V and 0 bases from J, with 10 bases in between. Germline-derived CDR1 and CDR2 are MGHRA and YSYEKL. This CDR3 is 15 amino acids long.

This clone was recorded a few times. This chain joins TRBV6-5 and TRBJ2-1, with 12 bases aligning to TRBD2. The V and J ends lost 4 bases and 7 bases, in that order; junction bases with no gene match: 5. CDR3 length equals 15 residues. The V gene's germline CDR1 is MNHEY and CDR2 SVGAGI. Here the CDR3 DNA reads TGTGCCAGCAGTTCCCGACTAGCGGGAGCGAATGAGCAGTTCTTC. This sequence encodes CASSSRLAGANEQFF.

The chain has TRBV27 and TRBJ1-1; the match to TRBD1 covers 9 bases. CDR1 is MNHEY, CDR2 SMNVEV, per germline (reference sequence). CDR3 size: 16 residues. V dropped 3 bases and J dropped 1; count of bases not matched to a gene: 6. Here the CDR3 reads CASSFRDRGTNTEAFF. CDR3 in DNA: TGTGCCAGCAGTTTCCGTGACAGGGGGACGAACACTGAAGCTTTCTTT.

This clone was seen more than once but under ten times. This chain joins TRBV7-9 and TRBJ2-5, with 9 bases that match TRBD1. The CDR3 totals 17 residues. From germline, CDR1 is SEHNR and CDR2 FQNEAQ (reference sequence). Trimming at V came to 1 base and at J to 2 bases, leaving 8 bases not matched to a gene. The CDR3 region is CASSLGWGTGLQETQYF. The CDR3 coding sequence is TGTGCCAGCAGCTTAGGGTGGGGGACAGGGCTACAAGAGACCCAGTACTTC.

This clone turned up a few times. The gene calls are TRBV30 and TRBJ2-5; D remains unclear. Trimming stripped 4 bases from V and 2 bases from J, with 5 bases between. This CDR3 has 11 residues. Germline V gene data show CDR1 as GTSNPN and CDR2 as SVGIG (reference sequence). The CDR3 loop reads CAWTYQETQYF. In DNA form, the CDR3 reads TGTGCCTGGACCTATCAAGAGACCCAGTACTTC.

This clone has a handful of counts. V is TRBV28 and J is TRBJ1-1; D not resolved. Trimming pared 3 bases from V and 1 base from J, leaving 6 bases between. The CDR3 has 13 residues. Germline V gene data show CDR1 as MDHEN and CDR2 as SYDVKM. The CDR3 sequence: CASSFAGNTEAFF. CDR3 nucleotide sequence: TGTGCCAGCAGTTTCGCGGGGAACACTGAAGCTTTCTTT.

This clone has a single count. The chain combines TRBV19 with TRBJ2-7, with TRBD1 identical over 7 bases. This CDR3 contains 15 residues. The J segment lost 0 bases and the V segment lost 0 bases, leaving 2 bases of the junction unmatched. Germline V CDR1 and CDR2: LNHDA, SQIVND (reference sequence). Here the CDR3 DNA reads TGTGCCAGTAGTATAGAGGGGACAGCCTCCTACGAGCAGTACTTC. This encodes CASSIEGTASYEQYF.

This sequence joins TRBV5-1 and TRBJ1-1; 8 nucleotides agree with TRBD1. V dropped 1 base and J dropped 2; count of bases not matched to a gene: 7. The CDR3 consists of 16 residues. Germline V gene lookup returns CDR1 SGHRS and CDR2 YFSETQ. The CDR3: CASSLTGAGGNTEAFF. The CDR3 coding sequence is TGCGCCAGCAGCTTGACAGGGGCAGGGGGCAACACTGAAGCTTTCTTT.

The V and J genes are TRBV29-1 and TRBJ1-1, with 7 positions matching TRBD1. CDR3 length: 15 residues. Germline V CDR1 and CDR2: SQVTM, ANQGSEA. J was trimmed by 5 bases and V by 2 bases; bases with no gene match: 11. The CDR3 region is CSVEIGGAGGTEAFF. DNA of the CDR3: TGCAGCGTTGAAATAGGGGGCGCAGGGGGAACTGAAGCTTTCTTT.

The chain combines TRBV7-2 with TRBJ1-5, with unresolved D. This CDR3 is built from 12 residues. Germline CDR1 SGHTA, CDR2 FQGNSA. V gave up 4 bases and J gave up 4 bases, with 5 bases separating them. Here the CDR3 DNA reads TGTGCCAGCAGCTCGGGAAATCAGCCCCAGCATTTT. Translating gives CASSSGNQPQHF. Looking up the rest from reference TRBV7-2 and TRBJ1-5 gives the full variable domain: GAGVSQSPSNKVTEKGKDVELRCDPISGHTALYWYRQSLGQGLEFLIYFQGNSAPDKSGLPSDRFSAERTGGSVSTLTIQRTQQEDSAVYLCASSSGNQPQHFGDGTRLSIL.